This TCR beta chain was documented in a study of blood T cell repertoires in COVID-19. Study-wide context: Samples came from the United States, Italy and Spain, spanning acute and convalescent COVID-19. The cDNA or gDNA used as material had been derived from T cells, B-cell-depleted T cells, or PBMCs.

Study processing details: Estimation of nucleated cell counts was performed using reference gene primer amplification. Libraries were prepared by immunoSEQ multiplex PCR; TCRdb keeps only in-frame clonotypes and omits some of them. V, J and clone size are taken as reported in that table, and D and trimming were inferred from the DNA itself. The sample consists of about 280,000 clones, around 86% of them appearing once. The CDR3 spans 14 residues. The V gene's germline CDR1 is MDHEN and CDR2 SYDVKM. Trimming stripped 4 bases from V and 2 bases from J, with 11 bases between. Sequencing input: peripheral blood. The chain combines TRBV28 with TRBJ1-1, with no clear D. The clonotype comes from a woman in her twenties or thirties with active or convalescent COVID-19. In DNA form, the CDR3 reads TGTGCCAGCAGTTCCCCGCGGCGAAACACTGAAGCTTTCTTT. Its translation is CASSSPRRNTEAFF. The entire variable domain, with the rest obtained from reference TRBV28 and TRBJ1-1, is as follows: DVKVTQSSRYLVKRTGEKVFLECVQDMDHENMFWYRQDPGLGLRLIYFSYDVKMKEKGDIPEGYSVSREKKERFSLILESASTNQTSMYLCASSSPRRNTEAFFGQGTRLTVV.